Each of the 28 T cell receptor beta chains below was sequenced from the same sample in a study of T cell responses to AZD1222 COVID-19 vaccine listed by TCRdb under 2021. The library was generated by the immunoSEQ multiplex PCR assay. Entries here come from immuneACCESS through TCRdb and include only in-frame sequences with V and J called. Some clones fail to appear in such tables; in the studies checked, an unresolved V gene covers under half of the shortfall, and the cause of the remainder is unknown. The sample profile shows roughly 200,000 clones; 90% to 95% of them were found once. The top ten clonotypes cover roughly 1% of the sample. The time point label, as the study defines it: about 28 days (+/-7) after the second vaccine dose. The treatment or condition label here, explained by the study, means: meningococcal conjugate vaccine given as trial control. This specimen was peripheral blood, taken 28 days after the second dose of the MenACWY control vaccine. The origin of the receptors is an adult who received the MenACWY meningococcal vaccine as a control.

V and J are TRBV30 and TRBJ2-7, with 7 bases fitting TRBD2. J gave up 2 bases and V 5 bases, and 6 bases lay outside the gene matches. In germline, CDR1 is GTSNPN, CDR2 SVGIG (reference sequence). This CDR3 has 13 residues. CDR3 nucleotides: TGTGCCTGGGGCTCAGCGGGGCCCTACGAGCAGTACTTC. Amino acids: CAWGSAGPYEQYF.

The sample holds one count of this clone. The V gene is TRBV25-1, the J gene TRBJ1-5; D is unclear. The germline V gene has CDR1 MGHDK and CDR2 SYGVNS. V lost 5 bases and J lost 7, with 9 bases in between. This CDR3 region has 12 residues. The CDR3 DNA reads TGTGCCAGCAGTTCAGGAGTCCAGCCCCAGCATTTT. It is translated as CASSSGVQPQHF. Based on the CDR3 plus reference TRBV25-1 and TRBJ1-5, the full variable domain is EADIYQTPRYLVIGTGKKITLECSQTMGHDKMYWYQQDPGMELHLIHYSYGVNSTEKGDLSSESTVSRIRTEHFPLTLESARPSHTSQYLCASSSGVQPQHFGDGTRLSIL.

V gene TRBV6-5 combines with J gene TRBJ2-7; D is perhaps TRBD2 (6 bases). This CDR3 has 14 residues. The germline CDR1 and CDR2 sequences are MNHEY and SVGAGI. V shed 6 bases and J shed 2 bases, with 14 bases lying between them. The CDR3: CASRPSREAYEQYF. The CDR3 DNA sequence: TGTGCCAGCAGACCCTCCAGGGAGGCCTACGAGCAGTACTTC.

J is TRBJ1-1 and V is TRBV30; D uncertain. The germline V gene has CDR1 GTSNPN and CDR2 SVGIG (reference sequence). The CDR3 runs 12 residues. V was clipped by 3 bases and J by 11 bases, with 16 bases between them. CDR3 in amino acids: CAWSLQRPAAFF. DNA for the CDR3: TGTGCCTGGAGCCTACAGAGACCGGCGGCTTTCTTT.

The chain couples TRBV6-1 to TRBJ2-1; the D gene is possibly TRBD1 (5 bases). CDR3 length equals 16 residues. Germline V gene lookup returns CDR1 MNHNS and CDR2 SASEGT. Deletions cut 2 bases from V and 2 bases from J, with 13 bases between. The CDR3 protein is CASSERIGATYNEQFF. In DNA form, the CDR3 reads TGTGCCAGCAGTGAAAGGATAGGGGCGACCTACAATGAGCAGTTCTTC.

The chain joins TRBV3-1 (or the pseudogene TRBV3-2) to TRBJ2-7; 11 positions match TRBD2. Germline-derived CDR1 and CDR2 are LGHDT and YNNKEL (reference sequence). Germline trimming cut 2 bases from V and 3 bases from J; bases unmatched to any gene: 0. This CDR3 is 14 amino acids long. The CDR3 spells CASSQTSGGYEQYF. DNA of the CDR3: TGTGCCAGCAGCCAAACTAGCGGGGGCTACGAGCAGTACTTC.

V usage is TRBV3-1 (or the pseudogene TRBV3-2) and J usage is TRBJ1-3, with TRBD1 as a possible D gene (5 bases). V lost 2 bases, J lost 3 bases, and 23 bases lay in between. Germline CDR1 and CDR2: LGHDT and YNNKEL (reference sequence). The CDR3 runs to 19 residues. This CDR3 reads CASSQTQGSRRVIGNTIYF. The CDR3, as DNA: TGTGCCAGCAGCCAAACCCAGGGTAGCCGTAGGGTGATTGGAAACACCATATATTTT.

The CDR3 spells CASRGINEKLFF. CDR3 coding DNA: TGTGCCAGCAGGGGTATTAATGAAAAACTGTTTTTT. The chain is built from TRBV27 and TRBJ1-4; D is uncertain. Germline assignment: CDR1 MNHEY and CDR2 SMNVEV (reference sequence). CDR3 size: 12 residues. Trimming stripped 6 bases from V and 4 bases from J, with 6 bases between.

The rearrangement joins TRBV20-1 to TRBJ2-2; 9 nucleotides align to TRBD1. The J segment lost 3 bases and the V segment lost 5 bases, leaving 4 bases of the junction unmatched. In germline, CDR1 is DFQATT, CDR2 SNEGSKA (reference sequence). This CDR3 has 14 amino acids. Here the CDR3 reads CSARDRGDTGELFF. The CDR3 nucleotides read TGCAGTGCTCGTGACAGGGGGGACACCGGGGAGCTGTTTTTT.

The chain couples TRBV7-6 to TRBJ1-4; the D is unclear. The CDR3 has 15 residues. Germline V gene sequence: CDR1 SGHVS, CDR2 FNYEAQ. Trimming stripped 2 bases from V and 7 bases from J, with 14 bases between. The CDR3 is CASSLRLHGSEKLFF. The CDR3 nucleotides read TGTGCCAGCAGCTTAAGGCTCCACGGGAGTGAAAAACTGTTTTTT.

V gene TRBV19 combines with J gene TRBJ2-7; D is perhaps TRBD1 or TRBD2 (5 bases each). CDR1 and CDR2 from the germline V gene are LNHDA and SQIVND (reference sequence). V was trimmed by 4 bases and J by 0 bases, leaving 13 bases between them. This CDR3 has 15 residues. CDR3 sequence (DNA): TGTGCCAGTAGTACGGGGCTTTGGGACTCCTACGAGCAGTACTTC. Its protein product is CASSTGLWDSYEQYF.

This clone occurred a few times. Other nucleotide sequences from this sample produce the same CDR3. The chain uses TRBV5-8 and TRBJ1-1; the D is unclear. CDR1 and CDR2 from the germline V gene are SGHTS and YDEGEE. V lost 2 bases, J lost 2 bases, and 7 bases lay in between. The CDR3 has 13 amino acids. CDR3 amino acids: CASSFRPNTEAFF. The CDR3 nucleotides read TGTGCCAGCAGCTTTAGGCCTAACACTGAAGCTTTCTTT.

The J gene is TRBJ2-6, the V gene TRBV2; D is undetermined. V lost 6 bases, J lost 3 bases, and 18 bases lay in between. The CDR3 length is 17 residues. Germline CDR1 is SNHLY and CDR2 is FYNNEI. Here the CDR3 reads CASRRGGPVLGANVLTF. CDR3 in DNA: TGTGCCAGCAGGAGAGGCGGACCCGTGCTTGGGGCCAACGTCCTGACTTTC.

This chain uses TRBV28 with TRBJ2-2; 8 nucleotides agree with TRBD1. Germline V gene sequence: CDR1 MDHEN, CDR2 SYDVKM. This CDR3 comprises 16 residues. The V and J ends lost 6 bases and 4 bases, in that order; junction bases with no gene match: 10. The CDR3 region has the DNA TGTGCCAGCAGAGTGGCCGGGACAGGACTCACCGGGGAGCTGTTTTTT. It is translated as CASRVAGTGLTGELFF.

The chain joins TRBV28 to TRBJ1-1; unclear D gene. There are 14 residues in the CDR3. Looked up from germline, CDR1 is MDHEN and CDR2 is SYDVKM. V shed 1 base and J shed 1 base, with 7 bases lying between them. CDR3 nucleotide sequence: TGTGCCAGCAGTTTATTTAGCGGGAACACTGAAGCTTTCTTT. Translation gives CASSLFSGNTEAFF.

The chain links TRBV2 to TRBJ2-4; a possible D gene is TRBD1 (7 bases). V gave up 6 bases and J gave up 7 bases, with 19 bases separating them. Germline V gene lookup returns CDR1 SNHLY and CDR2 FYNNEI. This CDR3 region has 15 residues. CDR3 protein: CASREGATVGNIQYF. CDR3 DNA: TGTGCCAGCAGGGAGGGGGCGACAGTCGGGAACATTCAGTACTTC.

This clone was counted a few times. A junction boundary mismatches the germline segment, possibly from a read error. This chain connects TRBV11-3 to TRBJ2-3, with D maybe TRBD2 (6 bases). This CDR3 comprises 20 residues. The germline gives CDR1 SGHNT, CDR2 YENEEA. The CDR3 DNA follows: TGTGCCAGCAGCCTAGAGGTCCCGGGCGGGGTCGGGGTTAGCACAGATACGCAGTATTTT. It is translated as CASSLEVPGGVGVSTDTQYF.

The chain carries TRBV19 and TRBJ1-1; D is undetermined. Between the trimmed V and J ends, which lost 6 bases and 3 bases, there was a span of 5 bases. CDR3 length equals 11 residues. Looked up from germline, CDR1 is LNHDA and CDR2 is SQIVND (reference sequence). As DNA, the CDR3 is TGTGCCAGTAGAGTGGACACTGAAGCTTTCTTT. This codes for CASRVDTEAFF.

The V call is TRBV2, the J call TRBJ1-6; TRBD1 matches at 9 bases. The CDR3 has 14 residues. Germline V lookup: CDR1 SNHLY, CDR2 FYNNEI. J lost 6 bases, V lost 5 bases, and 2 bases had no gene match. The DNA of the CDR3 is TGTGCCAGCAGTAAGGACAGGGGTAATTCACCCCTCCACTTT. Its translation is CASSKDRGNSPLHF.

The chain uses TRBV5-1 and TRBJ1-6; D is perhaps TRBD1 (5 bases). This CDR3 spans 16 amino acids. Germline V gene lookup returns CDR1 SGHRS and CDR2 YFSETQ. The germline V and J ends were trimmed by 4 bases and 5 bases, with 16 bases remaining between them. This CDR3 reads CASSHLAGADNSPLHF. The DNA of the CDR3 is TGCGCCAGCAGCCACTTAGCCGGGGCCGATAATTCACCCCTCCACTTT.

The J gene is TRBJ2-5, the V gene TRBV7-9; perhaps TRBD2 as D (5 bases). This CDR3 contains 15 residues. Germline CDR1 and CDR2: SEHNR and FQNEAQ (reference sequence). Trimming removed 4 bases from V and 4 bases from J, with 16 bases in between. The CDR3 region has the DNA TGTGCCAGCAGCTCGTACACCTTCGAGGGAGAGACCCAGTACTTC. Protein sequence: CASSSYTFEGETQYF.

This sequence joins TRBV5-6 and TRBJ1-1, with D tentatively TRBD1 (6 bases). The CDR3 is 15 amino acids. Germline CDR1 SGHDT, CDR2 YYEEEE. The ends were cut back, 3 bases at V and 4 bases at J, with 16 bases in the middle. As DNA, the CDR3 is TGTGCCAGCAGCTCATACAGGGAAGGGGGCACTGAAGCTTTCTTT. Its protein product is CASSSYREGGTEAFF.

The chain joins TRBV23-1 to TRBJ1-6; no clear D. TRBV23-1 is labeled an ORF, and its function is uncertain. The CDR3 consists of 17 residues. V dropped 0 bases and J dropped 2 bases, with 11 bases sitting between them. The CDR3 reads CASSQSAHTAYNSPLHF. The CDR3 coding sequence is TGCGCCAGCAGTCAATCGGCCCACACAGCCTATAATTCACCCCTCCACTTT.

The J gene is TRBJ2-7, the V gene TRBV5-1; 7 nucleotides agree with TRBD2. Unmatched junction bases numbered 12, after V lost 5 bases and J lost 7 bases. CDR3 length: 14 amino acids. Germline V gene data show CDR1 as SGHRS and CDR2 as YFSETQ. The CDR3 spells CASSQGLEGGEQYF. The CDR3 DNA reads TGCGCCAGCAGTCAAGGACTGGAGGGAGGGGAGCAGTACTTC.

The chain employs TRBV14 and TRBJ1-2; D may be TRBD1 (5 bases). Germline V gives CDR1 SGHDN, CDR2 FVKESK. CDR3 length equals 17 residues. V shed 1 base and J shed 3 bases, with 18 bases lying between them. CDR3: CASSQVLGARGDYGYTF. Written as DNA, the CDR3 is TGTGCCAGCAGCCAAGTTCTTGGTGCGCGGGGGGACTATGGCTACACCTTC.

The chain is built from TRBV3-1 (or the pseudogene TRBV3-2) and TRBJ1-3, with D unclear. Germline V gene sequence: CDR1 LGHDT, CDR2 YNNKEL (reference sequence). The CDR3 is 16 residues long. The ends were cut back, 2 bases at V and 2 bases at J, with 13 bases in the middle. The CDR3 reads CASSQNFLSTGNTIYF. As DNA, the CDR3 is TGTGCCAGCAGCCAAAACTTTTTGAGCACTGGAAACACCATATATTTT.

The chain links TRBV7-9 to TRBJ1-4; weak D call: TRBD1 (6 bases). The CDR3 has 15 amino acids. V lost 3 bases, J lost 8 bases, and 16 bases lay in between. Germline CDR1 and CDR2: SEHNR and FQNEAQ (reference sequence). This CDR3 is CASSLGSQGVEKLFF. The CDR3 nucleotides are TGTGCCAGCAGCTTGGGTTCACAGGGAGTCGAAAAACTGTTTTTT.

Remarks on this clone: This sample includes further DNA sequences coding for the same CDR3. This chain joins TRBV7-2 and TRBJ1-1, with D unresolved. The CDR3 is made up of 13 amino acids. The V end lost 1 base, the J end lost 1 base, and 4 bases lay between the germline ends. The germline gives CDR1 SGHTA, CDR2 FQGNSA. CDR3 DNA: TGTGCCAGCAGCTTAGGGAGGAACACTGAAGCTTTCTTT. This encodes CASSLGRNTEAFF.